Each of the 11 T cell receptor beta chains below was sequenced from the same sample in a study of Ad26.COV2.S vaccination and SARS-CoV-2 variants. The protocol was immunoSEQ multiplex PCR, while the TCRdb copy is restricted to in-frame clones and leaves out a portion. The profile shows about 410,000 clones, around 92% of them singletons. Stated treatment: 15 to 20 received Ad26.COV2.S at low or high dose, single or two shots; about 5 received placebo; per-sample allocation not given. Samples came from day 63 after the first vaccine or placebo injection. The sample here was peripheral blood, taken in a trial of Ad26.COV2.S vaccine versus placebo. These receptors all stem from a person aged 18-65 years who received the Ad26.COV2.S COVID-19 vaccine or a placebo.

The count of this clone is one. The genes are TRBV5-5 and TRBJ1-5, with D hard to call. The length of the CDR3 is 15 residues. V was cut by 5 bases and J by 6 bases, with 18 bases left in between. The germline V gene encodes CDR1 SGHKS and CDR2 YYEKEE (reference sequence). CDR3 bases: TGTGCCAGCAGAGGAAAGGCGGGCGACGGTCAGCCCCAGCATTTT. It is translated as CASRGKAGDGQPQHF.

The rearrangement uses TRBV18 and TRBJ1-5, with D possibly matching TRBD1 (5 bases). This CDR3 has 18 amino acids. The germline gives CDR1 KGHSH, CDR2 LQKENI. Trimming removed 1 base at V and 0 bases at J, with 16 bases between. For the CDR3, the DNA is TGTGCCAGCTCACCACTTAGGGGAATGGGTGATAGCAATCAGCCCCAGCATTTT. This codes for CASSPLRGMGDSNQPQHF.

This chain connects TRBV6-2 or TRBV6-3 to TRBJ1-1; D unresolved. Germline V gives CDR1 MNHEY, CDR2 SVGEGT. CDR3 length: 15 amino acids. The V end lost 4 bases, the J end lost 0 bases, and 12 bases lay between the germline ends. The CDR3 is CASSSRILMNTEAFF. CDR3 nucleotides: TGTGCCAGCAGTTCGCGGATCTTGATGAACACTGAAGCTTTCTTT.

The chain couples TRBV4-3 to TRBJ2-7, with D perhaps matching TRBD1 or TRBD2 (5 bases each). The CDR3 length is 15 residues. Per germline, CDR1 LGHNA and CDR2 YSLEER. Trimming left V 0 bases short and J 3 bases short, with 12 bases between. The CDR3 is CASSQDLSGHYEQYF. Here the CDR3 DNA reads TGCGCCAGCAGCCAAGATCTAAGCGGACACTACGAGCAGTACTTC.

This chain joins TRBV20-1 and TRBJ1-5; D is uncertain. In germline, CDR1 is DFQATT, CDR2 SNEGSKA (reference sequence). Trimming took off 3 bases at V and 2 bases at J, with 14 bases between the two ends. CDR3 length equals 15 residues. This CDR3 is CSASERERRNQPQHF. The CDR3 region has the DNA TGCAGTGCTAGTGAAAGGGAACGCCGCAATCAGCCCCAGCATTTT.

This clone was counted once. The genes are TRBV9 and TRBJ1-5; D perhaps matches TRBD1 (5 bases). V lost 4 bases, J lost 8 bases, and 16 bases lay in between. The CDR3 contains 14 residues. In germline, CDR1 is SGDLS, CDR2 YYNGEE. The CDR3 is CASSPAGGREPQHF. CDR3 bases: TGTGCCAGCAGCCCCGCGGGGGGTAGGGAGCCCCAGCATTTT.

This chain joins TRBV9 and TRBJ2-3, with 7 bases aligning to TRBD1. Germline trimming cut 3 bases from V and 6 bases from J; bases unmatched to any gene: 1. This CDR3 comprises 12 residues. The V gene's germline CDR1 is SGDLS and CDR2 YYNGEE. CDR3 DNA sequence: TGTGCCAGCAGCGCCAGGGGGGATACGCAGTATTTT. This codes for CASSARGDTQYF.

This clone occurred once. The CDR3 region has the DNA TGTGCCAGCAGTGGACAGGGGGTCCCTCAGCCCCAGCATTTT. Protein sequence: CASSGQGVPQPQHF. V usage is TRBV2 and J usage is TRBJ1-5; TRBD1 matches 9 bases. Per germline, CDR1 SNHLY and CDR2 FYNNEI. With V trimmed by 4 bases and J by 6 bases, 4 bases remained unmatched. The CDR3 consists of 14 residues.

This rearrangement joins TRBV30 to TRBJ1-3; D call uncertain. CDR1 and CDR2 (germline): GTSNPN, SVGIG (reference sequence). Deletions cut 1 base from V and 1 base from J, with 5 bases between. This CDR3 is built from 13 residues. The CDR3 loop is CAWSAGSGNTIYF. The DNA for the CDR3 is TGTGCCTGGAGTGCAGGTTCTGGAAACACCATATATTTT. Full variable domain (remainder filled in from reference TRBV30 and TRBJ1-3): SQTIHQWPATLVQPVGSPLSLECTVEGTSNPNLYWYRQAAGRGLQLLFYSVGIGQISSEVPQNLSASRPQDRQFILSSKKLLLSDSGFYLCAWSAGSGNTIYFGEGSWLTVV.

The chain carries TRBV6-5 and TRBJ1-6; no clear D gene. The V end was cut by 3 bases, the J end by 5 bases, with 8 bases between. Germline CDR1 MNHEY, CDR2 SVGAGI. This CDR3 region has 14 residues. The CDR3, as DNA: TGTGCCAGCAGTTATGGGGAGAATAATTCACCCCTCCACTTT. It yields the protein CASSYGENNSPLHF.

On this clone: Other DNA sequences within the sample encode an identical CDR3. This chain joins TRBV7-9 and TRBJ2-7; TRBD2 agrees at 9 bases. In germline, CDR1 is SEHNR, CDR2 FQNEAQ (reference sequence). The CDR3 length is 14 residues. V shed 5 bases and J 2 bases; nucleotides not matched to a gene: 4. DNA for the CDR3: TGTGCCAGCAGCCCAAGCGGGGGGCCCTACGAGCAGTACTTC. This translates into CASSPSGGPYEQYF.